Each of the 26 T cell receptor beta chains below was sequenced from the same sample in a study of blood T cells in healthy people across ages (dated by TCRdb to between 2014 and 2017). Receptors were amplified or captured by 5' RACE. Sequencing relied on an Illumina HiSeq 2500. A second PCR of about 7 to 12 cycles was performed with a sample-barcoded 5' primer and a J-beta primer mix. TCRdb reanalyzed the raw reads on its own, using fastp at Q25 for trimming and MiXCR for clone calling, and kept in-frame beta chains. A single entry per CDR3 protein holds the most common genes and DNA from its merged rows. The table for this sample lists about 650,000 distinct CDR3 sequences; under 65% of them were counted only once. The ten largest clones add up to about 13% of the sample. Sequences were obtained from blood. These receptor sequences come from a woman older than 75 in good health.

The chain is built from TRBV6-1 and TRBJ2-4, with 8 positions matching TRBD2. The CDR3 covers 14 residues. V lost 4 bases to trimming and J lost 7 bases; unmatched junction nucleotides: 6. From germline, CDR1 is MNHNS and CDR2 SASEGT. CDR3: CASSAGLAGNIQYF. CDR3 DNA: TGTGCCAGCAGTGCCGGACTAGCCGGGAACATTCAGTACTTC.

This clonotype has at least ten counts. The V gene is TRBV7-3, the J gene TRBJ2-4, with D possibly called TRBD1 or TRBD2 (5 bases each). V dropped 1 base and J dropped 0 bases, with 13 bases sitting between them. The germline V gene has CDR1 SGHTA and CDR2 FQGTGA. The CDR3 has 17 amino acids. Written as DNA, the CDR3 is TGTGCCAGCAGCTTAATGGTAGGGGAGAGAGCCAAAAACATTCAGTACTTC. Its translation is CASSLMVGERAKNIQYF.

V usage is TRBV29-1 and J usage is TRBJ2-5, with D possibly TRBD2 on 5 matching bases. This CDR3 comprises 12 residues. V lost 6 bases and J 11 bases, leaving 19 bases between the germline ends. The germline CDR1 and CDR2 sequences are SQVTM and ANQGSEA. As DNA, the CDR3 is TGCAGCGTGCGGATCCCGCCTAGGGAGCAGTACTTC. Protein: CSVRIPPREQYF. Full variable domain (missing parts from reference TRBV29-1 and TRBJ2-5): SAVISQKPSRDICQRGTSLTIQCQVDSQVTMMFWYRQQPGQSLTLIATANQGSEATYESGFVIDKFPISRPNLTFSTLTVSNMSPEDSSIYLCSVRIPPREQYFGPGTRLLVL.

This clonotype was detected once. J is TRBJ1-2 and V is TRBV5-6; unclear D gene. The V end was cut by 1 base, the J end by 2 bases, with 12 bases between. Germline CDR1 reads SGHDT; CDR2 reads YYEEEE. The CDR3 is made up of 15 amino acids. Written as DNA, the CDR3 is TGTGCCAGCAGCTTGTTTTGGACGGTCAACTATGGCTACACCTTC. Residues: CASSLFWTVNYGYTF.

V and J are TRBV12-3 or TRBV12-4 and TRBJ2-1; 8 nucleotides agree with TRBD1. With 4 bases clipped from V and 3 bases from J, the junction kept 8 bases outside the gene matches. The CDR3 extends over 16 amino acids. In DNA, the CDR3 is TGTGCCAGCAGTTCGCCAGGGGGCGATTACTACAATGAGCAGTTCTTC. Amino acids: CASSSPGGDYYNEQFF.

This clonotype appeared once. J is TRBJ2-1 and V is TRBV20-1, with 9 bases matching TRBD1. From germline, CDR1 is DFQATT and CDR2 SNEGSKA (reference sequence). The CDR3 covers 16 residues. With 1 base clipped from V and 2 bases from J, the junction kept 6 bases outside the gene matches. The CDR3, as DNA: TGCAGTGCTAGAGGATACAGGGGGCAAACCTACAATGAGCAGTTCTTC. Its protein is CSARGYRGQTYNEQFF.

This chain connects TRBV7-9 to TRBJ2-3, with D unclear. This CDR3 region has 14 residues. In germline, CDR1 is SEHNR, CDR2 FQNEAQ (reference sequence). Deletions cut 3 bases from V and 2 bases from J, with 9 bases between. CDR3 coding DNA: TGTGCCAGCAGCTTGCAGATACTCACAGATACGCAGTATTTT. This translates into CASSLQILTDTQYF.

CDR3 DNA sequence: TGTGCCAGCACTACTCCGGGGACGACCGCAAGGAACAATGAGCAGTTCTTC. It is translated as CASTTPGTTARNNEQFF. The rearrangement uses TRBV27 and TRBJ2-1; either TRBD1 or TRBD2 may supply D (5 bases each). Trimming took off 7 bases at V and 5 bases at J, with 24 bases between the two ends. In germline, CDR1 is MNHEY, CDR2 SMNVEV (reference sequence). The CDR3 is made up of 17 amino acids.

The chain carries TRBV15 and TRBJ1-1; TRBD1 might be the D (5 bases). This CDR3 has 13 amino acids. The germline V gene encodes CDR1 LNHNV and CDR2 YYDKDF (reference sequence). Trimming took off 1 base at V and 4 bases at J, with 7 bases between the two ends. For the CDR3, the DNA is TGTGCCACCAGCAGAGTTCAGGGCACTGAAGCTTTCTTT. As protein: CATSRVQGTEAFF.

The chain is built from TRBV20-1 and TRBJ2-4, with TRBD2 as a possible D gene (7 bases). The J call may be faulty, since TRBJ2-5 better matches the DNA end. The V gene's germline CDR1 is DFQATT and CDR2 SNEGSKA (reference sequence). The length of the CDR3 is 18 residues. The CDR3 bases are TGCAGTGCTAGAGATGAGAAGTCGTATCAGGGGAGGGCAGAGACCCAGTACTTC. This gives the protein CSARDEKSYQGRAETQYF.

For this clonotype: A much larger clone lies a single base off, so this may be a read error. The chain is built from TRBV3-1 and TRBJ2-5; TRBD1 matches at 7 bases. V lost 4 bases, J lost 11 bases, and 16 bases stayed unmatched. This CDR3 is 15 amino acids long. Germline assignment: CDR1 LGHDT and CDR2 YNNKEL (reference sequence). The CDR3 DNA is TGTGCCAGCAGCCCGGGGACAGAAGTGTACAATGAGCAGTACTTC. Translation gives CASSPGTEVYNEQYF.

The chain joins TRBV20-1 to TRBJ1-1; TRBD1 matches at 8 bases. The CDR3 consists of 13 residues. Germline assignment: CDR1 DFQATT and CDR2 SNEGSKA (reference sequence). With 4 bases clipped from V and 3 bases from J, the junction kept 4 bases outside the gene matches. The CDR3 loop is CSAKGTGDTEAFF. The CDR3 DNA follows: TGCAGTGCTAAAGGGACAGGAGACACTGAAGCTTTCTTT.

The chain couples TRBV28 to TRBJ2-3; tentatively, D is TRBD1 (6 bases). Germline V gives CDR1 MDHEN, CDR2 SYDVKM. The ends were cut back, 7 bases at V and 3 bases at J, with 17 bases in the middle. The CDR3 totals 15 residues. The CDR3 DNA is TGTGCCAGCAATAGCAGGGGAACTACAACAGATACGCAGTATTTT. It is translated as CASNSRGTTTDTQYF.

CDR3 residues: CASSLNRGRDSPLHF. The DNA for the CDR3 is TGTGCCAGCAGTTTAAACAGGGGGAGAGATTCACCCCTCCACTTT. The chain recombines TRBV6-5 with TRBJ1-6; 8 positions match TRBD1. The V gene's germline CDR1 is MNHEY and CDR2 SVGAGI. The CDR3 covers 15 residues. V gave up 4 bases and J gave up 8 bases; unmatched junction bases: 7.

The sample holds many counts of this clonotype. The V and J genes are TRBV2 and TRBJ2-1, with D uncertain. Germline V gene data show CDR1 as SNHLY and CDR2 as FYNNEI. CDR3 length: 11 residues. Trimming left V 7 bases short and J 6 bases short, with 7 bases between. CDR3 nucleotide sequence: TGTGCCAGCACGAAACGCAATGAGCAGTTCTTC. As protein: CASTKRNEQFF. Supplemented by reference TRBV2 and TRBJ2-1, the full variable domain reads EPEVTQTPSHQVTQMGQEVILRCVPISNHLYFYWYRQILGQKVEFLVSFYNNEISEKSEIFDDQFSVERPDGSNFTLKIRSTKLEDSAMYFCASTKRNEQFFGPGTRLTVL.

The gene calls are TRBV6-6 and TRBJ1-1; D remains ambiguous. Germline CDR1 and CDR2: MNHNY and SVGAGI (reference sequence). The CDR3 totals 12 residues. V gave up 8 bases and J gave up 1 base, with 8 bases separating them. The CDR3 DNA reads as TGTGCCAGCCTGAGCCCGAACACTGAAGCTTTCTTT. It translates to CASLSPNTEAFF.

The chain joins TRBV15 to TRBJ2-1, with 11 bases lining up with TRBD1. The CDR3 covers 15 residues. V dropped 4 bases and J dropped 9; count of bases not matched to a gene: 8. The germline gives CDR1 LNHNV, CDR2 YYDKDF (reference sequence). In DNA form, the CDR3 reads TGTGCCACCAGCACCCGGACAGGGGGCTTCAGTGAGCAGTTCTTC. Translation gives CATSTRTGGFSEQFF.

Comment on this clonotype: Since a much larger clone is just one base distant, this may be a read error. This chain joins TRBV27 and TRBJ2-1, with a tentative D call TRBD2 (6 bases). The J call could be wrong; TRBJ2-7 is a better fit for the DNA end. Per the germline V gene, CDR1 is MNHEY and CDR2 is SMNVEV (reference sequence). The CDR3 sequence is 15 residues long. The CDR3 region has the DNA TGTGCCAGCAGCCTCAACGGGGGTTCCTACAATGAGCAGTACTTC. It encodes CASSLNGGSYNEQYF.

This clonotype was counted only a few times. The CDR3 here is CASSVSLAGGGQETQYF. The CDR3 bases are TGTGCCAGCAGCGTGAGTCTAGCGGGGGGTGGTCAAGAGACCCAGTACTTC. This chain connects TRBV9 to TRBJ2-5; 11 nucleotides match TRBD2. Germline CDR1 SGDLS, CDR2 YYNGEE. The CDR3 runs 17 residues. Unmatched junction bases numbered 8, after V lost 2 bases and J lost 2 bases.

With regard to this clonotype: A much larger clone differs by one base, so this may be a read error. The V call is TRBV5-1, the J call TRBJ1-1; 7 nucleotides align to TRBD1. Germline V gene lookup returns CDR1 SGHRS and CDR2 YFSETQ. CDR3 length: 16 residues. CDR3 nucleotides: TGCGCCGGCAGCTTGGGAGGGGGCATACGGAGCACTGAAGCTTTCTTT. Translated, it gives CAGSLGGGIRSTEAFF.

The chain is built from TRBV7-9 and TRBJ2-1, with TRBD2 matching 14 bases. CDR1 is SEHNR and CDR2 is FQNEAQ in the germline V gene (reference sequence). This CDR3 contains 16 residues. J lost 7 bases, V lost 5 bases, and 7 bases had no gene match. This CDR3 reads CASSATSGRETNEQFF. In DNA, the CDR3 is TGTGCCAGCAGCGCGACTAGCGGGAGGGAAACGAATGAGCAGTTCTTC.

The chain carries TRBV9 and TRBJ2-1, with D unresolved. Trimming left V 3 bases short and J 4 bases short, with 8 bases between. In germline, CDR1 is SGDLS, CDR2 YYNGEE. The CDR3 extends over 13 amino acids. CDR3 residues: CASSARQYNEQFF. Written as DNA, the CDR3 is TGTGCCAGCAGCGCGAGGCAATACAATGAGCAGTTCTTC.

This clonotype was seen repeatedly, ten times or more. This sequence joins TRBV2 and TRBJ2-2; TRBD1 matches at 8 bases. V gave up 4 bases and J gave up 4 bases; unmatched junction bases: 5. The CDR3 runs to 15 residues. CDR1 is SNHLY, CDR2 FYNNEI, per germline. The CDR3 nucleotides are TGTGCCAGCAGTGGACAGGGGAGTAGCACCGGGGAGCTGTTTTTT. It encodes CASSGQGSSTGELFF.

In its sample, this clonotype was seen many times. V is TRBV29-1 and J is TRBJ1-2; 8 bases are shared with TRBD1. After removal of 8 bases from V and 2 bases from J, the junction contained 10 bases not matched to a gene. This CDR3 is built from 14 residues. The germline V gene encodes CDR1 SQVTM and CDR2 ANQGSEA. The CDR3 DNA reads TGCAGCACCCTTCGGACAGGGTCGAACTATGGCTACACCTTC. Amino acid sequence: CSTLRTGSNYGYTF. Together with reference TRBV29-1 and TRBJ1-2, the CDR3 gives the full variable domain: SAVISQKPSRDICQRGTSLTIQCQVDSQVTMMFWYRQQPGQSLTLIATANQGSEATYESGFVIDKFPISRPNLTFSTLTVSNMSPEDSSIYLCSTLRTGSNYGYTFGSGTRLTVV.

Of note for this clonotype: A much larger clone lies one base from this, so it may be a read error. The rearrangement links TRBV7-9 to TRBJ2-5; 10 bases line up with TRBD2. Germline CDR1 is SEHNR and CDR2 is FQNEAQ (reference sequence). This CDR3 spans 15 amino acids. With 5 bases clipped from V and 11 bases from J, the junction kept 14 bases outside the gene matches. The CDR3 DNA reads TGTGCCAGCAGCCCCGCCGGGACTAGCGCCAATGAGCAGTACTTC. Protein: CASSPAGTSANEQYF.

Ten or more counts support this clonotype. The chain links TRBV28 to TRBJ2-7, with D hard to call. With 4 bases removed from V and 0 bases from J, the gap between germline ends came to 16 bases. From germline, CDR1 is MDHEN and CDR2 SYDVKM. This CDR3 spans 16 amino acids. In nucleotides, the CDR3 is TGTGCCAGCAGTTCAGTTACCACAGTCCCCTCCTACGAGCAGTACTTC. Its translation: CASSSVTTVPSYEQYF.